This T cell receptor (beta chain) was sequenced for a study of blood T cell repertoires in COVID-19. Overall study: COVID-19 samples from acute and convalescent phases originated in the United States, Italy and Spain.

CDR3 size: 15 residues. Germline lookup yields CDR1 MNHEY and CDR2 SVGAGI. The junction had 7 bases not matched to a gene; V was cut back by 6 bases and J by 7 bases. Original analysis: Researchers report that nucleated cell counts were estimated from reference gene primer amplification. TCRdb's copy holds only in-frame clones and misses some; the assay was immunoSEQ multiplex PCR. The V and J calls and clone size come from that table; D and trimming were worked out from the DNA. The table includes 150,000 or so clones, over 75% detected once. The specimen was PBMCs or T cells enriched from blood (not recorded which). The chain joins TRBV6-5 to TRBJ2-7; 15 bases fit TRBD2. The TCR was taken from a man between 45 and 60 years old who had recovered from COVID-19. Written as DNA, the CDR3 is TGTGCCAGCAGACGGACTAGCGGGAGGGCCGGGGAGCAGTACTTC. Its protein is CASRRTSGRAGEQYF.